Included here is one T cell receptor (beta chain) sequence, with context. The antigen remains unidentified. The data belong to a study of cytomegalovirus exposure and HLA in healthy donors. Across the whole study: Early release data held around 82 million unique TCRs from HLA-typed donors.

From germline, CDR1 is SQVTM and CDR2 ANQGSEA. The CDR3 has 13 residues. V was trimmed by 4 bases and J by 10 bases, leaving 19 bases between them. The study's findings and limits: Cytomegalovirus association was assigned to 150 to 200 TCR beta chains.

Vbeta (60) and Jbeta (13) primers were used in the PCR. Profiled with immunoSEQ multiplex PCR; TCRdb holds only in-frame clones, not every one. The table has 42,000 or so clones, about 50% seen once. V is TRBV29-1 and J is TRBJ1-1; D uncertain. Sequencing was done on a sample of PBMCs. The receptor comes from a human donor in good health. CDR3 DNA sequence: TGCAGCGTTGGGTCCGCCGTCGGGGTTACAGCTTTCTTT. Amino acids: CSVGSAVGVTAFF. Complete variable domain (other parts from reference TRBV29-1 and TRBJ1-1): SAVISQKPSRDICQRGTSLTIQCQVDSQVTMMFWYRQQPGQSLTLIATANQGSEATYESGFVIDKFPISRPNLTFSTLTVSNMSPEDSSIYLCSVGSAVGVTAFFGQGTRLTVV.